This TCR beta chain was documented in a study of cytomegalovirus exposure and HLA in healthy donors. Study-level background: An analysis done earlier identified 117 million unique TCR beta sequences from approximately 170 million T cells. Findings and limits, study-wide: There were a few CMV-associated chains whose specificity for CMV antigens was confirmed in vitro. It was about 180 TCR beta chains that were listed as cytomegalovirus-associated. The number of N-insertions in an Asian-associated ancestry cluster was reportedly below the approximately 700-donor mean in a later analysis.

Amplification used 60 Vbeta primers and 13 Jbeta primers. This table comes from immunoSEQ multiplex PCR, and its TCRdb copy is limited to in-frame clones, with some not included. Seen here are around 140,000 clones, roughly 77% observed once, and the top ten hold roughly 4.3%. Trimming took off 7 bases at V and 1 base at J, with 10 bases between the two ends. The germline V gene has CDR1 LNHDA and CDR2 SQIVND (reference sequence). This CDR3 comprises 13 residues. This clone was recorded a few times. Its antigen is not identified. The chain combines TRBV19 with TRBJ1-1; D gene unclear. The sequenced sample was PBMCs. This TCR derives from a male donor in good health and CMV-seronegative. The CDR3 DNA sequence: TGTGCCAGTAAGGTACAGAGGAACACTGAAGCTTTCTTT. Protein sequence: CASKVQRNTEAFF. The full variable domain, completed using reference TRBV19 and TRBJ1-1, is DGGITQSPKYLFRKEGQNVTLSCEQNLNHDAMYWYRQDPGQGLRLIYYSQIVNDFQKGDIAEGYSVSREKKESFPLTVTSAQKNPTAFYLCASKVQRNTEAFFGQGTRLTVV.